This is a list of T cell receptor beta chains from one sample in a study of OX40 agonist ivuxolimab in advanced cancers. Measured with immunoSEQ multiplex PCR; TCRdb has only the in-frame clones, and not every one. The sample holds roughly 32,000 clones; more than 70% are singletons and the top ten take roughly 25%. This material consisted of CD4+ or CD8+ T cells sorted from blood, taken in a trial of the OX40 agonist ivuxolimab. Receptor source: an adult with an advanced solid tumor such as melanoma, head and neck, liver or kidney cancer. CDR3s include the opening cysteine and the closing phenylalanine or tryptophan. The D gene is left open where the match is weak. The size of a clone is reported for some rows only, either as once, few or many, or as a class for expanded clones.

CDR3,DNA,J,V,size,D
CASRRDSYEQYF,TGTGCCAGCAGGCGGGACTCCTACGAGCAGTACTTC,TRBJ2-7,TRBV27,NA,NA
CASSDSGETQYF,TGCGCCAGCAGTGACAGTGGGGAGACCCAGTACTTC,TRBJ2-5,TRBV10-2,few,NA
CAWSGPMVEQYF,TGTGCCTGGAGTGGACCGATGGTCGAGCAGTACTTC,TRBJ2-7,TRBV30,NA,NA
CANSKWASYNEQFF,TGTGCCAACTCTAAGTGGGCCTCCTACAATGAGCAGTTCTTC,TRBJ2-1,TRBV2,NA,NA
CASSFSGTGSYEQYF,TGCGCCAGCAGCTTTTCCGGGACAGGGTCGTACGAGCAGTACTTC,TRBJ2-7,TRBV5-1,NA,TRBD1
CASSLAGERVGGREQFF,TGTGCCAGCAGTTTAGCGGGAGAAAGAGTCGGTGGTCGTGAGCAGTTCTTC,TRBJ2-1,TRBV27,NA,TRBD2
CASKGGSGGADEQYF,TGCGCCAGCAAGGGCGGGTCGGGAGGGGCGGACGAGCAGTACTTC,TRBJ2-7,TRBV10-2,NA,TRBD2
CASSINLWTSGNEQYF,TGTGCCAGTAGTATAAACCTCTGGACTAGCGGAAACGAGCAGTACTTC,TRBJ2-7,TRBV19,NA,TRBD2
CATSRTSLPETQYF,TGTGCCACATCTCGGACTAGTTTGCCGGAGACCCAGTACTTC,TRBJ2-5,TRBV15,NA,TRBD2
CASSFGTAPYEQYF,TGTGCCAGCAGTTTTGGGACAGCTCCCTACGAGCAGTACTTC,TRBJ2-7,TRBV27,NA,TRBD1
CASSFGLAGSYEQYF,TGTGCCAGCAGCTTTGGACTAGCGGGCTCCTACGAGCAGTACTTC,TRBJ2-7,TRBV5-4,NA,TRBD2
CASSQVSLFGQPQHF,TGTGCCAGCAGCCAGGTTTCTCTGTTTGGGCAGCCCCAGCATTTT,TRBJ1-5,TRBV28,NA,NA
CASTPLSDEQYF,TGTGCCAGCACCCCCCTGAGTGATGAGCAGTACTTC,TRBJ2-7,TRBV7-9,NA,NA
CASSGHLTYEQYF,TGTGCCAGTAGCGGACACCTAACCTACGAGCAGTACTTC,TRBJ2-7,TRBV19,once,NA
CASSTHSGGDEQYF,TGTGCCAGCAGTACCCACAGCGGCGGGGACGAGCAGTACTTC,TRBJ2-7,TRBV6-5,NA,NA
CASSGRGNTEAFF,TGTGCCAGTAGTGGGAGGGGGAACACTGAAGCTTTCTTT,TRBJ1-1,TRBV19,NA,NA
CASSLGGAANYGYTF,TGTGCCAGCAGTTTAGGGGGTGCTGCTAACTATGGCTACACCTTC,TRBJ1-2,TRBV27,NA,NA
CASSLVGPSEQYF,TGTGCCAGCAGCTTAGTTGGGCCCTCCGAGCAGTACTTC,TRBJ2-7,TRBV7-6,NA,NA
CASSSRAQGRNEQFF,TGTGCCAGCAGCTCCCGGGCCCAAGGGAGGAATGAGCAGTTCTTC,TRBJ2-1,TRBV5-4,NA,NA
CASSHSGGTGWEQYF,TGCGCCAGCAGCCACAGCGGGGGGACGGGTTGGGAGCAGTACTTC,TRBJ2-7,TRBV4-1,NA,TRBD2
CASSQGSGELSYEQYF,TGCGCCAGCAGCCAAGGGAGCGGGGAGCTCTCCTACGAGCAGTACTTC,TRBJ2-7,TRBV4-1,NA,TRBD2
CASSSLAGGQDETQYF,TGTGCCAGCAGTTCCTTGGCGGGGGGGCAGGACGAGACCCAGTACTTC,TRBJ2-5,TRBV27,NA,TRBD2
CATYQGTYNEQFF,TGTGCCACCTATCAGGGAACCTACAATGAGCAGTTCTTC,TRBJ2-1,TRBV19,NA,NA
CASSSTGTGAYNEQFF,TGTGCCAGCAGCTCAACGGGGACAGGGGCCTACAATGAGCAGTTCTTC,TRBJ2-1,TRBV7-3,NA,TRBD1
CASSLGTSGYEQYF,TGTGCCAGCAGCCTCGGGACTAGCGGCTACGAGCAGTACTTC,TRBJ2-7,TRBV11-2,NA,TRBD2
CASSEGVEYEQYF,TGTGCCAGCAGTGAAGGGGTAGAATACGAGCAGTACTTC,TRBJ2-7,TRBV6-1,NA,NA
CASRSDRGGQPQHF,TGTGCCAGCAGGTCGGACAGGGGAGGTCAGCCCCAGCATTTT,TRBJ1-5,TRBV27,NA,TRBD1
CASSLLGDVTTQYF,TGTGCCAGCAGTTTACTGGGGGACGTGACTACCCAGTACTTC,TRBJ2-5,TRBV28,many,NA
CAWSSNSYEQYF,TGTGCCTGGAGTTCAAACTCCTACGAGCAGTACTTC,TRBJ2-7,TRBV30,NA,NA
CSVEDKVGPGYTF,TGCAGCGTTGAAGATAAGGTGGGGCCGGGCTACACCTTC,TRBJ1-2,TRBV29-1,NA,NA
CASSFTGGLYNEQFF,TGTGCCAGCAGTTTCACAGGGGGCCTTTACAATGAGCAGTTCTTC,TRBJ2-1,TRBV27,NA,TRBD1
CASSVAGFEQFF,TGTGCCAGCAGCGTAGCGGGATTTGAGCAGTTCTTC,TRBJ2-1,TRBV9,NA,NA
CASRGGGRAYEQYF,TGTGCCAGCAGGGGAGGAGGGAGGGCCTACGAGCAGTACTTC,TRBJ2-7,TRBV2,NA,TRBD2
CASSLAGMAGELFF,TGTGCCAGCAGCTTAGCGGGAATGGCCGGGGAGCTGTTTTTT,TRBJ2-2,TRBV7-8,NA,NA
CSVVGMEETQYF,TGCAGCGTTGTGGGGATGGAAGAGACCCAGTACTTC,TRBJ2-5,TRBV29-1,NA,NA
CASRVALELFF,TGTGCCAGCAGGGTGGCTCTAGAACTGTTTTTT,TRBJ1-4,TRBV28,NA,NA
CAWSGGSGADTQYF,TGTGCCTGGAGTGGCGGATCGGGGGCAGATACGCAGTATTTT,TRBJ2-3,TRBV30,NA,NA
CASSFASVYEQYF,TGCGCCAGCAGCTTTGCCTCGGTCTACGAGCAGTACTTC,TRBJ2-7,TRBV5-1,NA,NA
CASSTPGVGSTEAFF,TGTGCCAGTAGTACGCCAGGGGTGGGGAGCACTGAAGCTTTCTTT,TRBJ1-1,TRBV19,few,NA
CASSSLAGDTGELFF,TGTGCCAGCAGCTCCTTAGCGGGAGATACCGGGGAGCTGTTTTTT,TRBJ2-2,TRBV5-6,NA,TRBD2
CSVEVPRDRETGGYTF,TGCAGCGTTGAAGTCCCGAGAGACAGGGAGACTGGTGGCTACACCTTC,TRBJ1-2,TRBV29-1,NA,TRBD1
CAGRTSGNTGELFF,TGTGCCGGAAGGACTAGCGGGAACACCGGGGAGCTGTTTTTT,TRBJ2-2,TRBV2,NA,TRBD2
CASSSLTRLAVGGEQFF,TGTGCCAGCAGCTCCCTTACCCGACTAGCGGTAGGAGGAGAGCAGTTCTTC,TRBJ2-1,TRBV7-2,NA,TRBD2
CASAEGSGEAFF,TGTGCCAGCGCAGAGGGGAGCGGCGAAGCTTTCTTT,TRBJ1-1,TRBV9,NA,NA
CASSWGAGDTQYF,TGCGCCAGCAGTTGGGGGGCCGGGGATACGCAGTATTTT,TRBJ2-3,TRBV5-1,NA,NA
CASSQGGNWGTQYF,TGCGCCAGCAGCCAAGGGGGGAATTGGGGGACCCAGTACTTC,TRBJ2-5,TRBV4-1,NA,NA
CASRPMTYQETQYF,TGTGCCAGCAGACCGATGACGTACCAAGAGACCCAGTACTTC,TRBJ2-5,TRBV28,NA,NA
CASSFYGRAYNEQFF,TGTGCCAGCAGTTTTTATGGGAGGGCCTACAATGAGCAGTTCTTC,TRBJ2-1,TRBV28,once,TRBD2
CASSVGREAYNEQFF,TGTGCCAGCAGCGTGGGGAGGGAGGCCTACAATGAGCAGTTCTTC,TRBJ2-1,TRBV9,NA,TRBD2
CASSPGLNTEAFF,TGTGCCAGCAGCCCCGGCCTGAACACTGAAGCTTTCTTT,TRBJ1-1,TRBV11-2,few,NA
CASSPTGGADTQYF,TGTGCCAGCAGCCCGACAGGGGGGGCAGATACGCAGTATTTT,TRBJ2-3,TRBV7-7,once,TRBD1
CASSWGQGDYEQYF,TGTGCCAGCAGCTGGGGACAGGGGGACTACGAGCAGTACTTC,TRBJ2-7,TRBV7-9,NA,TRBD1
CASSELEAPQETQYF,TGTGCCAGCAGCGAACTAGAGGCCCCCCAAGAGACCCAGTACTTC,TRBJ2-5,TRBV5-4,NA,NA
CASTGTGISGANVLTF,TGTGCCAGTACCGGGACCGGGATCTCTGGGGCCAACGTCCTGACTTTC,TRBJ2-6,TRBV28,once,NA
CASSQAYGRGNEQFF,TGTGCCAGCAGCCAAGCCTACGGGAGGGGCAATGAGCAGTTCTTC,TRBJ2-1,TRBV14,NA,TRBD2
CASSFGGGELFF,TGTGCCAGCAGCTTCGGTGGCGGGGAGCTGTTTTTT,TRBJ2-2,TRBV7-9,once,NA
CASSEGNEQFF,TGTGCCAGCAGTGAGGGAAATGAGCAGTTCTTC,TRBJ2-1,TRBV6-1,NA,NA
CASSLGGVSAGNTIYF,TGTGCCAGCAGCTTGGGGGGAGTGAGCGCTGGAAACACCATATATTTT,TRBJ1-3,TRBV5-4,NA,NA
CASSLSGSPLEQYF,TGTGCCAGCAGCCTTAGCGGGAGTCCTCTGGAGCAGTACTTC,TRBJ2-7,TRBV9,NA,TRBD2
CASSVGGTEGYGYTF,TGTGCCAGCAGCGTAGGGGGGACAGAAGGCTATGGCTACACCTTC,TRBJ1-2,TRBV9,NA,TRBD1